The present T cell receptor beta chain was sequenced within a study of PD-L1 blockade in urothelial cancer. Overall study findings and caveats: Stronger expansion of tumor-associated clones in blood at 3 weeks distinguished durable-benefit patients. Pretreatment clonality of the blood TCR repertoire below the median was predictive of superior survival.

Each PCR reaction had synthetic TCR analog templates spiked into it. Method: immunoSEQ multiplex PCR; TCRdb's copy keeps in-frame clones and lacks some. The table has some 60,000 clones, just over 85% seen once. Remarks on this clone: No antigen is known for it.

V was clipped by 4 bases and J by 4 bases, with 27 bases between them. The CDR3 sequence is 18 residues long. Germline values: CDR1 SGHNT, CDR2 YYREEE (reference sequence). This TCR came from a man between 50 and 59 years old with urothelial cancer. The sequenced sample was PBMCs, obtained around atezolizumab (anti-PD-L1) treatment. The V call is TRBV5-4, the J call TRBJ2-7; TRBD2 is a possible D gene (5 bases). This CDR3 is CASSTTSIGTYGVYEQYF. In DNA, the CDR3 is TGTGCCAGCAGCACGACATCTATAGGTACCTACGGGGTTTACGAGCAGTACTTC.